The next 17 T cell receptor beta chains were all read from a single sample in a study of shared clonotypes between healthy human individuals. Assay: immunoSEQ multiplex PCR; the TCRdb copy retains only in-frame clones and omits some. Of under 600,000 clones in the sample, about 97% were seen once. Specimen: naive CD4+ T cells sorted from blood. The subset: CD45RA+ positively selected. The receptors originated from a woman between 25 and 40 years old in good health.

The chain uses TRBV18 and TRBJ2-7, with D possibly being TRBD2 (5 bases). This CDR3 has 15 residues. Germline CDR1 and CDR2: KGHSH and LQKENI. The V end was cut by 6 bases, the J end by 1 base, with 16 bases between. The CDR3 DNA reads TGTGCCAGCTCCCCGGGGAGTCAGCCATCCTACGAGCAGTACTTC. Encoded protein: CASSPGSQPSYEQYF. The full variable domain, rest sourced from reference TRBV18 and TRBJ2-7, is NAGVMQNPRHLVRRRGQEARLRCSPMKGHSHVYWYRQLPEEGLKFMVYLQKENIIDESGMPKERFSAEFPKEGPSILRIQQVVRGDSAAYFCASSPGSQPSYEQYFGPGTRLTVT.

This rearrangement joins TRBV5-1 to TRBJ2-6, with 7 positions matching TRBD2. Trimming removed 6 bases from V and 1 base from J; junction bases left unmatched: 7. Germline assignment: CDR1 SGHRS and CDR2 YFSETQ. The CDR3 is 16 residues long. Here the CDR3 reads CASTSGGLSGANVLTF. For the CDR3, the DNA is TGCGCCAGCACCTCCGGGGGGTTGTCTGGGGCCAACGTCCTGACTTTC.

This chain uses TRBV2 with TRBJ1-1; a possible D gene is TRBD1 (5 bases). CDR1 is SNHLY, CDR2 FYNNEI, per germline. The CDR3 sequence is 13 residues long. Trimming left V 10 bases short and J 10 bases short, with 22 bases between. The CDR3 DNA reads TGTGCCACAACAGGAGAACAGGTGGAAGGAGCTTTCTTT. It yields the protein CATTGEQVEGAFF.

The CDR3 DNA sequence: TGTGCCAGTAGTATAGAGTCCGGGACATCAACCTACGAGCAGTACTTC. Translating it yields CASSIESGTSTYEQYF. J is TRBJ2-7 and V is TRBV19, with D perhaps matching TRBD1 (6 bases). Germline V gene lookup returns CDR1 LNHDA and CDR2 SQIVND (reference sequence). V dropped 0 bases and J dropped 2 bases, with 14 bases sitting between them. The CDR3 covers 16 residues.

The V gene is TRBV2, the J gene TRBJ2-7, with D hard to call. Germline CDR1 reads SNHLY; CDR2 reads FYNNEI. The CDR3 has 13 residues. Trimming pared 3 bases from V and 3 bases from J, leaving 9 bases between. The CDR3 here is CASSDNGFYEQYF. Here the CDR3 DNA reads TGTGCCAGCAGTGACAACGGCTTCTACGAGCAGTACTTC.

The chain uses TRBV10-1 and TRBJ2-3; the D gene could be TRBD1 or TRBD2 (5 bases each). This CDR3 region has 14 residues. Germline values: CDR1 WNHNN, CDR2 SYGVQD (reference sequence). Trimming left V 11 bases short and J 3 bases short, with 18 bases between. CDR3 DNA: TGCGCCGCCAGCGTTGGGGGTGTAACAGATACGCAGTATTTT. It codes for CAASVGGVTDTQYF.

This rearrangement joins TRBV7-9 to TRBJ2-1; 9 nucleotides agree with TRBD1. J lost 6 bases, V lost 5 bases, and 8 bases had no gene match. The CDR3 has 15 amino acids. The germline gives CDR1 SEHNR, CDR2 FQNEAQ (reference sequence). The CDR3 coding sequence is TGTGCCAGCAGCGGGGTGAGGGACAGGGCCAATGAGCAGTTCTTC. Translating gives CASSGVRDRANEQFF.

The chain uses TRBV28 and TRBJ1-2; D is uncertain. V was shortened by 3 bases and J by 7 bases, with 9 bases between the two germline ends. The V gene's germline CDR1 is MDHEN and CDR2 SYDVKM. The CDR3 runs 12 residues. The CDR3 region is CASSFQESGYTF. The DNA for the CDR3 is TGTGCCAGCAGTTTTCAGGAGAGTGGCTACACCTTC.

CDR3 residues: CASSSPSPQHF. The DNA of the CDR3 is TGTGCCAGTAGTAGTCCCTCCCCCCAGCATTTT. This chain joins TRBV19 and TRBJ1-5, with unresolved D. In germline, CDR1 is LNHDA, CDR2 SQIVND (reference sequence). The CDR3 contains 11 residues. V lost 4 bases and J 10 bases, leaving 8 bases between the germline ends.

The CDR3 region has the DNA TGTGCCAGCAGCTCTAGGGTCGGGAGGCCCCAGCATTTT. Its translation: CASSSRVGRPQHF. The rearrangement joins TRBV7-2 to TRBJ1-5; no clear D. This CDR3 region has 13 residues. Germline V lookup: CDR1 SGHTA, CDR2 FQGNSA. The V end lost 4 bases, the J end lost 9 bases, and 13 bases lay between the germline ends.

The chain uses TRBV11-1 and TRBJ2-5; 7 bases align to TRBD2. The CDR3 consists of 14 residues. From germline, CDR1 is SGHAT and CDR2 FQDESV (reference sequence). The J segment lost 2 bases and the V segment lost 5 bases, leaving 5 bases of the junction unmatched. In nucleotides, the CDR3 is TGTGCCAGCAGCCCTGCGGGGGAACAAGAGACCCAGTACTTC. It specifies CASSPAGEQETQYF.

This sequence joins TRBV28 and TRBJ1-3, with D hard to call. Germline V gene sequence: CDR1 MDHEN, CDR2 SYDVKM. V lost 7 bases to trimming and J lost 2 bases, with 12 bases between them. The CDR3 is made up of 14 amino acids. The CDR3 sequence: CASINWGAGNTIYF. CDR3 bases: TGTGCCAGCATTAACTGGGGTGCTGGAAACACCATATATTTT.

The chain recombines TRBV19 with TRBJ1-5, with 9 bases matching TRBD1. The V and J ends lost 3 bases and 6 bases, in that order; junction bases with no gene match: 6. The CDR3 sequence is 15 residues long. Germline values: CDR1 LNHDA, CDR2 SQIVND (reference sequence). The CDR3 loop reads CASSIKTGGGQPQHF. CDR3 sequence (DNA): TGTGCCAGTAGTATCAAGACAGGGGGAGGTCAGCCCCAGCATTTT.

The J gene is TRBJ2-3, the V gene TRBV2; D gene ambiguous. Germline CDR1 is SNHLY and CDR2 is FYNNEI. V lost 6 bases and J lost 6, with 10 bases in between. The CDR3 sequence is 12 residues long. CDR3 in DNA: TGTGCCAGCAGAATGCAAGCCGATACGCAGTATTTT. Protein: CASRMQADTQYF.

V and J are TRBV10-2 and TRBJ2-3; D remains ambiguous. Germline values: CDR1 WSHSY, CDR2 SAAADI. Trimming cost V 10 bases and J 3 bases, with 17 bases left between them. The CDR3 has 14 amino acids. The DNA for the CDR3 is TGCGCCACCCTTGGTCTCCCTGGGACAGATACGCAGTATTTT. It yields the protein CATLGLPGTDTQYF.

The chain uses TRBV7-2 and TRBJ2-3, with 10 bases identical to TRBD2. CDR3 size: 17 residues. Germline trimming cut 2 bases from V and 5 bases from J; bases unmatched to any gene: 10. CDR1 and CDR2 (germline): SGHTA, FQGNSA. CDR3 bases: TGTGCCAGCAGCTTAATTCTTAGCGGGAGGTTCGGAGATACGCAGTATTTT. Translating gives CASSLILSGRFGDTQYF. The full variable domain, with the rest looked up from reference TRBV7-2 and TRBJ2-3, is GAGVSQSPSNKVTEKGKDVELRCDPISGHTALYWYRQSLGQGLEFLIYFQGNSAPDKSGLPSDRFSAERTGGSVSTLTIQRTQQEDSAVYLCASSLILSGRFGDTQYFGPGTRLTVL.

V and J are TRBV7-9 and TRBJ1-1; no clear D gene. V lost 6 bases and J 8 bases, leaving 16 bases between the germline ends. This CDR3 has 13 amino acids. CDR1 is SEHNR, CDR2 FQNEAQ, per germline (reference sequence). The DNA for the CDR3 is TGTGCCAGCAGAAGAGGACCGCCGGAGGAAGCTTTCTTT. This gives the protein CASRRGPPEEAFF.